This TCR beta chain is from a study of blood T cell repertoires in COVID-19. The wider study: Whether acute or convalescent, the COVID-19 samples came from the United States, Italy and Spain.

This clone was observed a single time. The repertoire was sequenced with immunoSEQ multiplex PCR; TCRdb's copy has only in-frame clones and lacks some. This sample has 380,000 or so clones, with 85% to 90% found just once. Losses at the gene ends were 4 bases for V and 4 bases for J; bases not matched to a gene: 9. CDR1 is SGHNT, CDR2 YYREEE, per germline (reference sequence). The CDR3 covers 16 residues. Everyone who took part was about 18 to 90 years old, and they came from about two dozen US areas. Each participant's cohort was designated according to participant-reported clinical history. The TCR sequence derives from a woman between 25 and 40 years old with acute COVID-19. Sequencing was performed on PBMCs or T cells enriched from blood (not recorded which). This chain connects TRBV5-4 to TRBJ2-2; 8 positions match TRBD2. Here the CDR3 DNA reads TGTGCCAGCAGCATGACCGGGGGGGGCCTCACCGGGGAGCTGTTTTTT. This encodes CASSMTGGGLTGELFF.